One and the same sample provided the 4 T cell receptor beta chains below, sequenced in a study of T cell responses to AZD1222 COVID-19 vaccine. Repertoires were generated with immunoSEQ multiplex PCR, while TCRdb's copy carries only in-frame clones and drops some. The sample includes some 120,000 clones, 88% of them seen just once. The material sequenced was peripheral blood, taken on day 0 of MenACWY control vaccination. Every receptor here comes from an adult in good health.

V usage is TRBV28 and J usage is TRBJ1-2, with a tentative D call TRBD1 (6 bases). Germline V lookup: CDR1 MDHEN, CDR2 SYDVKM. The CDR3 covers 13 residues. V lost 6 bases and J 5 bases, leaving 13 bases between the germline ends. The CDR3 reads CASRGRGGYGYTF. DNA for the CDR3: TGTGCCAGCAGGGGGAGAGGGGGGTATGGCTACACCTTC.

The J gene is TRBJ1-5, the V gene TRBV4-1, with D possibly being TRBD1 (5 bases). The V end was cut by 1 base, the J end by 5 bases, with 18 bases between. In germline, CDR1 is MGHRA, CDR2 YSYEKL. CDR3 length equals 17 residues. The CDR3 DNA is TGCGCCAGCAGCCAAGTTCCGGCCTCGGGACTTTATCAGCCCCAGCATTTT. Its translation: CASSQVPASGLYQPQHF.

The chain joins TRBV9 to TRBJ1-6, with TRBD1 as a possible D gene (5 bases). CDR1 is SGDLS and CDR2 is YYNGEE in the germline V gene. The CDR3 sequence is 15 residues long. Trimming cost V 2 bases and J 5 bases, with 11 bases left between them. CDR3 sequence: CASSVGGANNSPLHF. In DNA form, the CDR3 reads TGTGCCAGCAGCGTGGGAGGGGCGAATAATTCACCCCTCCACTTT.

This chain joins TRBV10-3 and TRBJ2-5; the D is unclear. Trimming removed 0 bases from V and 5 bases from J, with 4 bases in between. Germline V lookup: CDR1 ENHRY, CDR2 SYGVKD. The CDR3 is 12 residues long. CDR3 loop: CAISESYETQYF. The CDR3 DNA follows: TGTGCCATCAGTGAGTCGTACGAGACCCAGTACTTC.